A selection of T cell receptor beta chains follows, all from one sample in a study of PD-1 blockade in mismatch repair-deficient tumors. The assay was immunoSEQ multiplex PCR, and TCRdb's table has in-frame clones only and misses some. The sample lists about 15,000 clones; around 83% were seen once. For these receptors, no antigen is known. This specimen consisted of cells cultured in vitro, obtained from a patient treated with pembrolizumab. These receptors were collected from an adult with mismatch repair-deficient cancer. CDR3s include the opening cysteine and the closing phenylalanine or tryptophan. D genes are given only for firm matches. Not every row has a clone size; where given, it reads once, few, many or a size class.

d_gene	j_gene	abundance	v_gene	CDR3aa	CDR3nt
.	TRBJ1-4	.	TRBV19	CASSISASFIEKLFF	TGTGCCAGTAGTATATCAGCCAGTTTCATTGAAAAACTGTTTTTT
.	TRBJ1-2	.	TRBV6-5	CASSYLGEDYGYTF	TGTGCCAGCAGTTACTTAGGGGAAGACTATGGCTACACCTTC
TRBD2	TRBJ2-7	.	TRBV4-1	CASSQVGGSPPRYF	TGCGCCAGCAGCCAAGTGGGCGGGAGCCCCCCGCGGTACTTC
TRBD2	TRBJ2-7	.	TRBV6-1	CATLGLAGGYEQYF	TGTGCCACCCTGGGACTAGCGGGAGGGTACGAGCAGTACTTC
TRBD1	TRBJ2-4	.	TRBV10-1	CASSEAGTGNIQYF	TGCGCCAGCAGTGAGGCAGGGACAGGAAACATTCAGTACTTC
TRBD1	TRBJ1-5	once	TRBV18	CASSRDRVVQPQHF	TGTGCCAGCTCACGCGACAGGGTTGTTCAGCCCCAGCATTTT
.	TRBJ2-1	.	TRBV27	CASSFGHAIDHEQFF	TGTGCCAGCAGTTTTGGTCACGCTATAGACCATGAGCAGTTCTTC
.	TRBJ2-7	.	TRBV28	CASSDNQPTYEQYF	TGTGCCAGCAGTGATAACCAACCCACCTACGAGCAGTACTTC
TRBD1	TRBJ2-7	.	TRBV7-8	CASSAWTGGHEQYF	TGTGCCAGCAGCGCCTGGACAGGGGGCCACGAGCAGTACTTC
.	TRBJ2-1	few	TRBV7-9	CASSLLIGQRNEQFF	TGTGCCAGCAGCTTACTCATCGGGCAAAGGAATGAGCAGTTCTTC
TRBD2	TRBJ2-1	.	TRBV19	CASRGGSGETYNEQFF	TGTGCCAGTAGGGGGGGTAGCGGGGAAACCTACAATGAGCAGTTCTTC
.	TRBJ2-5	few	TRBV13	CASSLGLRGAHFGQETQYF	TGTGCCAGCAGCTTAGGCCTAAGGGGAGCGCACTTTGGCCAAGAGACCCAGTACTTC
.	TRBJ1-5	.	TRBV2	CASSEGGAPHQPQHF	TGTGCCAGCAGTGAAGGGGGGGCGCCACATCAGCCCCAGCATTTT
TRBD1	TRBJ2-7	.	TRBV27	CASSFTGGAKEQYF	TGTGCCAGCAGTTTTACAGGGGGCGCAAAGGAGCAGTACTTC
.	TRBJ2-3	.	TRBV4-2	CASSQMYTGVTDTQYF	TGTGCCAGCAGCCAAATGTATACGGGGGTCACAGATACGCAGTATTTT
.	TRBJ1-2	.	TRBV6-1	CASSEGRVVHTYGYTF	TGTGCCAGCAGTGAGGGCAGGGTAGTACACACGTATGGCTACACCTTC
TRBD2	TRBJ2-5	.	TRBV27	CASSFLGLAGETQYF	TGTGCCAGCAGTTTCCTGGGACTAGCGGGAGAGACCCAGTACTTC
.	TRBJ2-3	.	TRBV5-1	CASSFNGGSGDTQYF	TGCGCCAGCAGCTTTAATGGGGGCTCGGGAGATACGCAGTATTTT
.	TRBJ1-1	.	TRBV6-5	CASSYSNVGNTEAFF	TGTGCCAGCAGTTACTCGAACGTGGGGAACACTGAAGCTTTCTTT
TRBD1	TRBJ2-7	.	TRBV13	CASSHSDRGLISYEQYF	TGTGCCAGCAGCCATTCTGACAGGGGGCTTATATCCTACGAGCAGTACTTC
TRBD1	TRBJ1-2	.	TRBV19	CASRPTGGYLGYTF	TGTGCCAGTAGACCCACAGGGGGCTATTTAGGCTACACCTTC
.	TRBJ2-7	once	TRBV25-1	CASSESSPGVDEQYF	TGTGCCAGCAGTGAATCTTCACCAGGGGTGGACGAGCAGTACTTC
.	TRBJ1-1	.	TRBV18	CASSPIGRGHTEAFF	TGTGCCAGCTCACCAATAGGACGAGGACATACTGAAGCTTTCTTT
.	TRBJ2-4	.	TRBV11-2	CASSLRGGLAKNIQYF	TGTGCCAGCAGCTTAAGGGGCGGGCTAGCCAAAAACATTCAGTACTTC
TRBD1	TRBJ1-5	.	TRBV28	CASSEQGENQPQHF	TGTGCCAGCTCGGAACAGGGGGAAAACCAGCCCCAGCATTTT
.	TRBJ1-6	.	TRBV6-4	CASSPRSYNSPLHF	TGTGCCAGCAGTCCACGGTCCTATAATTCACCCCTCCACTTT